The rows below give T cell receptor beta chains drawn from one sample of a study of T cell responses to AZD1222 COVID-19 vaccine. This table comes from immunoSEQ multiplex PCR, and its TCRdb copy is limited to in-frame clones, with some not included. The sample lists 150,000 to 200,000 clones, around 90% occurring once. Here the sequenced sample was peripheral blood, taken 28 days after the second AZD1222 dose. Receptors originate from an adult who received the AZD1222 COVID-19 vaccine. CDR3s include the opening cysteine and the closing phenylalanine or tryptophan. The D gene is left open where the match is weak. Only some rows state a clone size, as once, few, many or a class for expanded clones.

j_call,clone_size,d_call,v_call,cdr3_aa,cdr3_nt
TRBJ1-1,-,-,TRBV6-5,CASSYTSTPGTEAFF,TGTGCCAGCAGTTACACCTCAACTCCCGGCACTGAAGCTTTCTTT
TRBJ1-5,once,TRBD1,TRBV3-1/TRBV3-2,CASSQTGEQPQHF,TGTGCCAGCAGCCAAACAGGGGAACAGCCCCAGCATTTT
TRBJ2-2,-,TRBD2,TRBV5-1,CASSFGGAGTGELFF,TGCGCCAGCAGCTTCGGGGGGGCCGGCACCGGGGAGCTGTTTTTT
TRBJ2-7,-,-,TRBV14,CASSFDYEQYF,TGTGCCAGCAGTTTCGACTACGAGCAGTACTTC
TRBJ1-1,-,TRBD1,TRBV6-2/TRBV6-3,CASSNRGGNTEAFF,TGTGCCAGCAGTAACAGGGGAGGGAACACTGAAGCTTTCTTT
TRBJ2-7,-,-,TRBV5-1,CASSLDGKYEQYF,TGCGCCAGCAGCTTGGATGGGAAATACGAGCAGTACTTC
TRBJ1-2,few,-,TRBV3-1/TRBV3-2,CASSQVHTPTYGYTF,TGTGCCAGCAGCCAAGTCCATACCCCCACATATGGCTACACCTTC
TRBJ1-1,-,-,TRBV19,CASTLTFRGTEAFF,TGTGCCAGTACCTTAACCTTTCGTGGCACTGAAGCTTTCTTT
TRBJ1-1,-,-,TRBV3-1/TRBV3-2,CASSHNTGPTEAFF,TGTGCCAGCAGCCATAACACAGGGCCCACTGAAGCTTTCTTT
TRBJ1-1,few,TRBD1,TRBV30,CAWSWSLTGGFTEAFF,TGTGCCTGGAGTTGGTCCTTAACAGGGGGCTTTACTGAAGCTTTCTTT
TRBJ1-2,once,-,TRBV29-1,CSAIHYFDGYTF,TGCAGCGCTATTCACTATTTTGATGGCTACACCTTC
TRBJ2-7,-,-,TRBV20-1,CSASALPLQGKGYEQYF,TGCAGTGCTAGTGCTCTACCCCTACAGGGAAAGGGTTACGAGCAGTACTTC
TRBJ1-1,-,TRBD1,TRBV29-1,CSVEAGGSTEAFF,TGCAGCGTTGAAGCAGGGGGCAGCACTGAAGCTTTCTTT
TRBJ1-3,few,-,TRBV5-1,CASSLGLSGNTIYF,TGCGCCAGCAGCTTGGGGCTCTCTGGAAACACCATATATTTT
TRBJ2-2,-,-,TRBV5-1,CASSLGSRYPRGELFF,TGCGCCAGCAGCTTGGGGTCACGATATCCCCGGGGGGAGCTGTTTTTT
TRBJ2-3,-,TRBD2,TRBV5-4,CASSPGGTSGGGGQYF,TGTGCCAGCAGCCCCGGAGGGACTAGCGGGGGCGGGGGGCAGTATTTT
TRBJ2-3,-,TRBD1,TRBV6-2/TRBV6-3,CASSYESGQGASDTQYF,TGTGCCAGCAGTTACGAGTCTGGACAGGGGGCGTCAGATACGCAGTATTTT
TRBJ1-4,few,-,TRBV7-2,CASSLEVAAYATNEKLFF,TGTGCCAGCAGCTTAGAGGTGGCAGCGTACGCAACTAATGAAAAACTGTTTTTT
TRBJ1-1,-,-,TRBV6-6,CASSYLQLITEAFF,TGTGCCAGCAGTTACCTTCAGCTTATCACTGAAGCTTTCTTT
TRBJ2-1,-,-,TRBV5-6,CASSSEQKPWDNEQFF,TGTGCCAGCAGCTCCGAGCAGAAACCCTGGGACAATGAGCAGTTCTTC
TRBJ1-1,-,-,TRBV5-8,CASSFERDTEAFF,TGTGCCAGCAGCTTTGAAAGGGACACTGAAGCTTTCTTT
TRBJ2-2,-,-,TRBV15,CATSSGPTGELFF,TGTGCCACCAGCAGTGGTCCAACCGGGGAGCTGTTTTTT
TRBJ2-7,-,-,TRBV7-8,CASSLAPSFLYEQYF,TGTGCCAGCAGCTTAGCCCCTAGCTTCCTCTACGAGCAGTACTTC
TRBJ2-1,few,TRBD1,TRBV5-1,CASSYTGGEGNEQFF,TGCGCCAGCAGCTATACAGGGGGCGAGGGGAATGAGCAGTTCTTC
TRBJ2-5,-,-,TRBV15,CATSPSPTETQYF,TGTGCCACCAGCCCTAGTCCGACGGAGACCCAGTACTTC
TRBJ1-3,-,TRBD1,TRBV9,CASSVLDGTGTYGSGNTIYF,TGTGCCAGCAGCGTCCTCGACGGGACAGGGACTTACGGCTCTGGAAACACCATATATTTT
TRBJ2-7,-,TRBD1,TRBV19,CASTPQGQGFYEQYF,TGTGCCAGTACCCCTCAGGGACAGGGGTTCTACGAGCAGTACTTC